These T cell receptor beta chains were read from a single sample in a study of regulatory T cells in long-lasting Graves disease. TCRdb processed the multiplex PCR reads anew with MiXCR; each CDR3 protein has one entry. The repertoire holds about 420,000 distinct CDR3 sequences, over 15% seen once, with under 30% in the top ten. These sequences were also reported in another study, on T cells in Graves' hyperthyroidism and ophthalmopathy.

The material was peripheral blood mononuclear cells (PBMCs), obtained at new diagnosis, from a patient treated with antithyroid drugs. The source of these receptors is a woman aged 18-30 years with Graves disease. CDR3s include the opening cysteine and the closing phenylalanine or tryptophan. Each record gives: J gene, clone size, V gene, D gene, CDR3 DNA, CDR3 protein. D genes are given only for firm matches. Expanded clones get a size class; other rows say once, few or many, or leave the size out.

TRBJ2-1 . TRBV5-4 TRBD2 TGTGCCAGCAGCCCGCCCGGACTAGCGGGAGATTTTGAGCAGTTCTTC CASSPPGLAGDFEQFF
TRBJ2-2 many TRBV11-2 . TGTGCCAGCAGCTCGTGGGACACCCCCTGGGTCGGGGAGCTGTTTTTT CASSSWDTPWVGELFF
TRBJ2-4 . TRBV29-1 . TGCAGCGTGGACAAGATAGCCAAAAACATTCAGTACTTC CSVDKIAKNIQYF
TRBJ2-4 few TRBV12-3/TRBV12-4 . TGTGCCAGCAGTTTAGCGCTGGAGACGAAGCTCTTC CASSLALETKLF
TRBJ2-3 . TRBV13 TRBD2 TGTGCCAGCAGTTTTCGCGGGAGGGCCCTGGATACGCAGTATTTT CASSFRGRALDTQYF
TRBJ2-2 many TRBV5-1 TRBD2 TGCGCCAGCAGCTTCGGGACTAGCGGGGACGGGGAGCTGTTTTTT CASSFGTSGDGELFF
TRBJ1-2 many TRBV29-1 TRBD1 TGCAGCGTAACAGGGACAGGGCGCAACTATGGCTACACCTTC CSVTGTGRNYGYTF
TRBJ2-4 many TRBV5-1 . TGCGCCAGCAGCTTGGACGGGACGTCCAAAAACATTCAGTACTTC CASSLDGTSKNIQYF
TRBJ2-5 . TRBV5-6 TRBD2 TGTGCCAGCAGCTTGGAGGGTAGCGGGCGGGGAGAGACCCAGTACTTC CASSLEGSGRGETQYF
TRBJ2-3 many TRBV20-1 . TGCAGTGCCGAGACTAGCACAGATACGCAGTATTTT CSAETSTDTQYF
TRBJ1-5 few TRBV2 . TGTGCCAGCAAGGCAGACCGGCATTGGAGTCCCCAGCATTTT CASKADRHWSPQHF
TRBJ2-1 many TRBV7-2 TRBD2 TGTGCCAGCAGCTTCGGCGGGAGGCAGAGAGAGCAGTTCTTC CASSFGGRQREQFF
TRBJ2-7 . TRBV6-1 TRBD2 TGTGCCAGCAGTGAAGGAGGTGGGAGGGCCTACGAGCAGTACTTC CASSEGGGRAYEQYF
TRBJ2-1 once TRBV28 TRBD1 TGTGCCAGCAGAAGGACAGGGGTGAGGAATGAGCAGTTCTTC CASRRTGVRNEQFF
TRBJ2-1 few TRBV3-1 . TGTGCCAGGATGTCGTCCTGCTCCTACAATGAGCAGTTCTTC CARMSSCSYNEQFF
TRBJ2-1 few TRBV3-1 TRBD2 TGTGCCAGCAGCCCCTTTCTAGCGGGAGGCTACAATGAGCAGTTCTTC CASSPFLAGGYNEQFF
TRBJ1-5 few TRBV19 . TGTGCCAGTACCCCTGGGCCCCCTAGCAATCAGCCCCAGCATTTT CASTPGPPSNQPQHF
TRBJ2-1 many TRBV6-2/TRBV6-3 TRBD2 TGTGCCAGCAGTTACGTAAGTGTAGGACTAGGGGACAATGAGCAGTTCTTC CASSYVSVGLGDNEQFF
TRBJ2-1 . TRBV29-1 TRBD2 TGCAGCGAGAAACTAGCGGGAATTTACAATGAGCAGTTCTTC CSEKLAGIYNEQFF
TRBJ1-5 . TRBV10-2 TRBD1 TGCGCCAGCAGTGAGAATGTCGGGACAGGGGGATATGGCAATCAGCCCCAGCATTTT CASSENVGTGGYGNQPQHF
TRBJ2-7 few TRBV19 TRBD2 TGTGCCAGTAGTATGGTTGGCGGGGGGAGCTCCTACGAGCAGTACTTC CASSMVGGGSSYEQYF
TRBJ2-3 many TRBV2 TRBD1 TGTGCCAGCAGACAGGGGATTTCTTCGGATACGCAGTATTTT CASRQGISSDTQYF
TRBJ1-2 . TRBV10-3 TRBD1 TGTGCCATCAGACTCGACAGGGATGCTAACTATGGCTACACCTTC CAIRLDRDANYGYTF
TRBJ2-1 few TRBV5-1 . TGCGCCAGTCGCCCCTTAGCGGCGGACTACAATGAGCAGTTCTTC CASRPLAADYNEQFF
TRBJ2-1 many TRBV28 TRBD1 TGTGCCAGCAGTGAGCCAGGGGGCATCGACAATGAGCAGTTCTTC CASSEPGGIDNEQFF
TRBJ2-1 many TRBV20-1 . TGCAGTGCTAGAGGCTTAGCGGCCTTTAGGAATGAGCAGTTCTTC CSARGLAAFRNEQFF
TRBJ2-5 many TRBV9 . TGTGCCAGCAGCGTGGGCGGACCCCAAGAGACCCAGTACTTC CASSVGGPQETQYF
TRBJ2-7 many TRBV7-2 TRBD2 TGTGCCAGCAGCTTCGGGACTAGCGGTAGCTCCTACGAGCAGTACTTC CASSFGTSGSSYEQYF
TRBJ2-1 few TRBV7-2 . TGTGCCAGCAGACTTCGCCACAATGAGCAGTTCTTC CASRLRHNEQFF
TRBJ2-3 few TRBV24-1 . TGTGCCACCAGCGGGTCGGGGAGGACAGATACGCAGTATTTT CATSGSGRTDTQYF
TRBJ2-1 many TRBV20-1 TRBD2 TGCAGTGCTCTGGTGGGCGGGAGGGCCGGTGAGCAGTTCTTC CSALVGGRAGEQFF
TRBJ2-1 many TRBV7-9 . TGTGCCAGCAGCTTGGGTACTGCGGACTACAATGAGCAGTTCTTC CASSLGTADYNEQFF